This TCR beta chain stems from a study of blood T cell repertoires in COVID-19. Study overall: From the United States, Italy and Spain came samples of acute and convalescent COVID-19. T cells, B-cell-depleted T cells, or PBMCs provided the cDNA or gDNA that served as material.

This clone was detected once. Assay used: immunoSEQ multiplex PCR; TCRdb lists only in-frame clones, some missing. The repertoire holds around 99,000 clones, approximately 85% seen once, with about a sixth in the top ten. Germline CDR1 LNHDA, CDR2 SQIVND (reference sequence). Trimming at V came to 5 bases and at J to 9 bases, leaving 4 bases not matched to a gene. CDR3 length: 14 amino acids. This clonotype was sampled from a woman of 80 years or more with active or convalescent COVID-19. The sample taken for sequencing was peripheral blood. The rearrangement uses TRBV19 and TRBJ2-7, with 16 bases lining up with TRBD2. The DNA for the CDR3 is TGTGCCAGTAGTTCGGGACTAGCGGGAGGGCCGCAGTACTTC. Amino acids: CASSSGLAGGPQYF. The full variable domain, its missing parts supplied by reference TRBV19 and TRBJ2-7, is DGGITQSPKYLFRKEGQNVTLSCEQNLNHDAMYWYRQDPGQGLRLIYYSQIVNDFQKGDIAEGYSVSREKKESFPLTVTSAQKNPTAFYLCASSSGLAGGPQYFGPGTRLTVT.